This entry lists 24 T cell receptor beta chains sequenced from one sample in a study of blood T cell repertoires in COVID-19. Sequencing was performed with immunoSEQ multiplex PCR; in TCRdb, only in-frame clones are kept and a portion is missing. The sample lists some 31,000 clones; around 90% were seen once. The sequenced sample was peripheral blood. The receptor set was obtained from a man between 65 and 80 years old with active or convalescent COVID-19.

The chain links TRBV7-9 to TRBJ1-2; 10 nucleotides match TRBD1. The CDR3 runs 15 residues. V shed 5 bases, J shed 8 bases, and the junction held 11 bases outside the gene matches. Germline V gene sequence: CDR1 SEHNR, CDR2 FQNEAQ (reference sequence). In nucleotides, the CDR3 is TGTGCCAGCAGCCCGGGGACAGGGGAAGTCATGGGCTACACCTTC. This translates into CASSPGTGEVMGYTF.

The rearrangement uses TRBV2 and TRBJ1-2; D is ambiguous. V lost 4 bases and J 7 bases, leaving 7 bases between the germline ends. Germline assignment: CDR1 SNHLY and CDR2 FYNNEI. This CDR3 region has 11 residues. The CDR3 nucleotides are TGTGCCAGCAGTGCCCGGAGTGGCTACACCTTC. Translating it yields CASSARSGYTF.

The V and J genes are TRBV5-1 and TRBJ1-1, with D perhaps matching TRBD1 (5 bases). The germline CDR1 and CDR2 sequences are SGHRS and YFSETQ. The CDR3 runs to 15 residues. Trimming shortened V by 0 bases and J by 5 bases, and 14 bases separated the two germline ends. Written as DNA, the CDR3 is TGCGCCAGCAGCTTGGTGGTAGGGTCAGGGACTGAAGCTTTCTTT. Residues: CASSLVVGSGTEAFF. Filled out from reference TRBV5-1 and TRBJ1-1, the complete variable domain reads KAGVTQTPRYLIKTRGQQVTLSCSPISGHRSVSWYQQTPGQGLQFLFEYFSETQRNKGNFPGRFSGRQFSNSRSEMNVSTLELGDSALYLCASSLVVGSGTEAFFGQGTRLTVV.

This chain connects TRBV10-3 to TRBJ1-2; the D gene is possibly TRBD1 (5 bases). V lost 11 bases to trimming and J lost 3 bases, with 16 bases between them. Germline CDR1 ENHRY, CDR2 SYGVKD. This CDR3 has 13 amino acids. CDR3 nucleotides: TGTGCCGCGGGGCGGGGGTTTGACTATGGCTACACCTTC. This encodes CAAGRGFDYGYTF.

The table lists this clone with a few counts. This CDR3 reads CASSQDRGGETGELFF. For the CDR3, the DNA is TGTGCCAGCAGCCAAGATAGGGGAGGGGAGACCGGGGAGCTGTTTTTT. This chain connects TRBV4-2 to TRBJ2-2; TRBD2 matches 7 bases. V lost 0 bases and J lost 5; bases outside the gene matches: 6. Germline V gene sequence: CDR1 LGHNA, CDR2 YNFKEQ. The CDR3 covers 16 residues.

The rearrangement uses TRBV19 and TRBJ1-2, with TRBD1 matching 7 bases. The trim removed 7 bases at V and 6 bases at J, leaving 20 bases unmatched. The CDR3 has 17 residues. Germline CDR1 reads LNHDA; CDR2 reads SQIVND (reference sequence). The CDR3 DNA sequence: TGTGCCAGTACCCGAACGGGACAGTACCGTAGGTCGGATGGCTACACCTTC. This codes for CASTRTGQYRRSDGYTF.

The rearrangement links TRBV5-1 to TRBJ2-2, with a weak D call TRBD1 (6 bases). The V and J ends lost 4 bases and 3 bases respectively, with 16 bases between them. CDR3 size: 16 residues. Germline V gene lookup returns CDR1 SGHRS and CDR2 YFSETQ. This chain's CDR3 is CASSGSTGSDTGELFF. Here the CDR3 DNA reads TGCGCCAGCAGCGGCAGTACAGGGAGCGACACCGGGGAGCTGTTTTTT. Variable domain in full (rest from reference TRBV5-1 and TRBJ2-2): KAGVTQTPRYLIKTRGQQVTLSCSPISGHRSVSWYQQTPGQGLQFLFEYFSETQRNKGNFPGRFSGRQFSNSRSEMNVSTLELGDSALYLCASSGSTGSDTGELFFGEGSRLTVL.

The J gene is TRBJ1-1, the V gene TRBV5-4; D remains ambiguous. The CDR3 runs to 14 residues. The germline V gene encodes CDR1 SGHNT and CDR2 YYREEE (reference sequence). V was pared by 1 base and J by 0 bases, with 7 bases between. CDR3 residues: CASSLNQVNTEAFF. The CDR3 bases are TGTGCCAGCAGCTTGAACCAGGTGAACACTGAAGCTTTCTTT.

This chain links TRBV5-1 with TRBJ1-4; TRBD1 agrees at 10 bases. Germline CDR1 reads SGHRS; CDR2 reads YFSETQ. The CDR3 runs to 16 residues. With 4 bases clipped from V and 8 bases from J, the junction kept 11 bases outside the gene matches. CDR3: CASSPGTGVSEEKLFF. The CDR3 nucleotides read TGCGCCAGCAGCCCAGGGACAGGGGTATCGGAGGAAAAACTGTTTTTT. The variable domain in full, with the rest retrieved from reference TRBV5-1 and TRBJ1-4, is KAGVTQTPRYLIKTRGQQVTLSCSPISGHRSVSWYQQTPGQGLQFLFEYFSETQRNKGNFPGRFSGRQFSNSRSEMNVSTLELGDSALYLCASSPGTGVSEEKLFFGSGTQLSVL.

The chain has TRBV5-1 and TRBJ1-6; no reliable D call. CDR1 and CDR2 from the germline V gene are SGHRS and YFSETQ. The CDR3 loop spans 14 amino acids. V lost 0 bases, J lost 6 bases, and 7 bases lay in between. The CDR3, as DNA: TGCGCCAGCAGCTTGGGACACATTAATTCACCCCTCCACTTT. Its protein is CASSLGHINSPLHF.

This chain uses TRBV7-9 with TRBJ2-6; 7 bases align to TRBD1. Trimming removed 5 bases from V and 11 bases from J; junction bases left unmatched: 9. Germline V gene lookup returns CDR1 SEHNR and CDR2 FQNEAQ (reference sequence). The CDR3 totals 14 residues. CDR3 sequence reads: CASSLRDSAHVLTF. The CDR3 nucleotides are TGTGCCAGCAGCCTCCGGGACAGCGCTCACGTCCTGACTTTC.

The rearrangement uses TRBV14 and TRBJ2-7; 14 bases agree with TRBD2. The V segment lost 4 bases and the J segment 7 bases; nucleotides outside the gene matches: 6. This CDR3 spans 15 amino acids. The germline CDR1 and CDR2 sequences are SGHDN and FVKESK. The CDR3 loop is CASSPLGLAGVEQYF. The CDR3 coding sequence is TGTGCCAGCAGCCCGTTGGGACTAGCGGGAGTGGAGCAGTACTTC.

The V gene is TRBV20-1, the J gene TRBJ2-3, with a weak D call TRBD1 (6 bases). Germline V gene data show CDR1 as DFQATT and CDR2 as SNEGSKA (reference sequence). The CDR3 contains 16 residues. Trimming removed 3 bases at V and 1 base at J, with 17 bases between. This chain's CDR3 is CSASKGQGIGTDTQYF. The CDR3 bases are TGCAGTGCTAGTAAGGGCCAGGGGATTGGCACAGATACGCAGTATTTT.

The chain has TRBV27 and TRBJ1-1; 7 bases agree with TRBD1. Trimming at V came to 4 bases and at J to 0 bases, leaving 14 bases not matched to a gene. Germline-derived CDR1 and CDR2 are MNHEY and SMNVEV (reference sequence). CDR3 length equals 18 residues. Written as DNA, the CDR3 is TGTGCCAGCAGTTCCTCCTCGTCCGGGACAGCAATGAACACTGAAGCTTTCTTT. Amino acid sequence: CASSSSSSGTAMNTEAFF.

This rearrangement joins TRBV7-9 to TRBJ1-2; weak D call: TRBD1 (6 bases). The CDR3 is 12 amino acids. V was pared by 2 bases and J by 6 bases, with 7 bases between. Germline V gene sequence: CDR1 SEHNR, CDR2 FQNEAQ (reference sequence). The CDR3: CASSLQGNGYTF. CDR3 DNA sequence: TGTGCCAGCAGCTTACAGGGGAATGGCTACACCTTC.

V is TRBV7-2 and J is TRBJ2-7; TRBD2 might be the D (6 bases). Per germline, CDR1 SGHTA and CDR2 FQGNSA. The V and J ends lost 0 bases and 2 bases respectively, with 11 bases between them. CDR3 length: 15 residues. The CDR3 bases are TGTGCCAGCAGCTTAGCTAGCGGTTTCCCCTACGAGCAGTACTTC. Amino acid sequence: CASSLASGFPYEQYF.

V and J are TRBV2 and TRBJ1-1; 7 nucleotides align to TRBD1. This CDR3 is 15 amino acids long. The junction had 7 bases not matched to a gene; V was cut back by 5 bases and J by 1 base. Germline assignment: CDR1 SNHLY and CDR2 FYNNEI. Here the CDR3 reads CASSYQGQRNTEAFF. CDR3 coding DNA: TGTGCCAGCAGTTACCAGGGACAGAGGAACACTGAAGCTTTCTTT.

This clone has a single count. The chain uses TRBV5-1 and TRBJ2-5, with TRBD1 matching 8 bases. The V gene end was trimmed by 3 bases and the J gene end by 2 bases; junction bases not matched to a gene: 18. This CDR3 region has 19 residues. Germline assignment: CDR1 SGHRS and CDR2 YFSETQ. CDR3 protein: CASSSTVSRGRGKQETQYF. In DNA form, the CDR3 reads TGCGCCAGCAGCTCGACGGTTTCCAGGGGGCGCGGGAAACAAGAGACCCAGTACTTC.

This clone was counted once. J is TRBJ2-2 and V is TRBV5-1; 8 bases map to TRBD1. Trimming took 1 base from V and 4 from J; bases not matched to a gene: 3. Germline CDR1 and CDR2: SGHRS and YFSETQ. The length of the CDR3 is 15 residues. The CDR3 region has the DNA TGCGCCAGCAGCTTGCAGGGGGCCGGCACCGGGGAGCTGTTTTTT. Protein sequence: CASSLQGAGTGELFF.

The chain employs TRBV5-1 and TRBJ1-1, with 9 bases matching TRBD1. In germline, CDR1 is SGHRS, CDR2 YFSETQ. V shed 6 bases and J 4 bases; nucleotides not matched to a gene: 7. This CDR3 region has 14 residues. CDR3 residues: CASTRDREGTEAFF. In DNA form, the CDR3 reads TGCGCCAGCACCAGGGACAGGGAGGGCACTGAAGCTTTCTTT.

The gene calls are TRBV9 and TRBJ2-4, with D possibly being TRBD1 (6 bases). The length of the CDR3 is 16 residues. Germline CDR1 is SGDLS and CDR2 is YYNGEE. Trimming took off 2 bases at V and 5 bases at J, with 17 bases between the two ends. This CDR3 reads CASSVGPQGTENIQYF. CDR3 DNA sequence: TGTGCCAGCAGCGTGGGTCCCCAGGGGACGGAAAACATTCAGTACTTC.

This rearrangement joins TRBV28 to TRBJ1-2; D is unresolved. The germline gives CDR1 MDHEN, CDR2 SYDVKM. The CDR3 loop spans 15 amino acids. V lost 5 bases, J lost 3 bases, and 16 bases lay in between. CDR3 protein: CASSRLTAQDYGYTF. CDR3 bases: TGTGCCAGCAGTAGGCTCACAGCTCAGGACTATGGCTACACCTTC.

The rearrangement uses TRBV19 and TRBJ2-3; D gene uncertain. The germline V gene encodes CDR1 LNHDA and CDR2 SQIVND (reference sequence). Trimming removed 3 bases at V and 5 bases at J, with 6 bases between. This CDR3 is built from 12 residues. The CDR3 loop is CASSIVRDTQYF. Written as DNA, the CDR3 is TGTGCCAGTAGTATCGTGCGAGATACGCAGTATTTT.

The J gene is TRBJ2-1, the V gene TRBV2; no clear D. Trimming removed 6 bases at V and 5 bases at J, with 17 bases between. The CDR3 covers 15 residues. The germline V gene encodes CDR1 SNHLY and CDR2 FYNNEI. The CDR3 DNA reads as TGTGCCAGCAGCGGCGTTTCGCGGTCTCACAATGAGCAGTTCTTC. Translated: CASSGVSRSHNEQFF.